This T cell receptor (beta chain) derives from a study of identical twins' blood T cells. TCRdb fed the 5' RACE reads into MiXCR, producing one record per CDR3 protein. The sample holds 300,000 to 400,000 distinct CDR3 sequences, over 25% seen once. Germline V lookup: CDR1 SEHNR, CDR2 FQNEAQ (reference sequence). CDR3 size: 16 residues. The V segment lost 8 bases and the J segment 1 base; nucleotides outside the gene matches: 12. V is TRBV7-9 and J is TRBJ2-5, with 8 bases identical to TRBD1. This receptor was obtained from a woman aged 18-49 years in good health. The sequenced sample was PBMCs. The CDR3 sequence is CASQFEGTGFQETQYF. CDR3 DNA sequence: TGTGCCAGCCAATTCGAGGGGACAGGTTTCCAAGAGACCCAGTACTTC.